Sequencing of this TCR beta chain was carried out in a study of blood T cell repertoires in COVID-19 (dated by TCRdb to the early 2020s). Some background on the complete study: Samples covering the acute and convalescent phases of COVID-19 were provided by collaborators in the United States, Italy and Spain. The prospective study material was composed of cDNA or gDNA derived from T cells, B-cell-depleted T cells, or PBMCs. Deeply sampled blood TCRbeta repertoires from subjects exposed to, actively infected with, or recovered from COVID-19 were included in the dataset. The repertoires were released in a freely available public database intended as a resource for research on the immune response to SARS-CoV-2. The samples were drawn from two sources: the first 160 participants of the ongoing ImmuneRACE study, and 1,000 to 1,500 subjects contributed by 6 global collaborators. A de-identified subject ID, COVID-19 status, age in years and sex were almost always included in the sample metadata. Where available, HLA class I and class II types were obtained from metadata supplied by the sample provider rather than from assay-based typing. Beyond this particular receptor, the publication reports: How much clinical and demographic metadata was included differed by source and by participant, and the metadata was provided uncurated.

The V end gives up 3 bases and the J end 5 bases, leaving 6 bases in the junction not matched to a gene. Per the germline V gene, SGDLS is the CDR1 and YYNGEE is the CDR2. Its CDR3 holds 15 amino acids, cysteine through phenylalanine. Only CDR3 DNA is held: 45 bases, read in frame from base 1. As regards this clone: The antigen it binds to is not known. Base qualities are not provided; no much larger clone lies one nucleotide away.

The collaborating institutions used their own protocols to collect whole blood in K2EDTA tubes. For TCRbeta analysis, collaborators shipped samples in one of three forms: frozen whole blood, isolated PBMCs, or DNA extracted from either of those sample types. TCRbeta CDR3 regions were amplified from genomic DNA using the immunoSEQ Assay, a bias-controlled multiplex PCR. The authors processed their data as follows. Nucleated cell counts per sample were estimated from amplification of reference gene primers within the assay. Sequence reads were collapsed and filtered to measure the absolute abundance of every unique TCRbeta CDR3 rearrangement. For each sample, productive Simpson clonality was calculated as the square root of Simpson's diversity index across productive rearrangements. The immuneACCESS repertoire file appears here via TCRdb, limited to in-frame rearrangements. These files lack a portion of the clones; in checked studies, under half of the deficit traces to unresolved V genes, and the cause of the others is not known. V and J calls and clone size are as listed in that table; D and trimming were resolved from the DNA. The sample yields 120,000 to 150,000 clones; over 85% were counted once. The ten largest clones add up to around 1.6% of the sample.

The chain is encoded by TRBV9 joined to TRBJ2-2, with 8 bases aligning to TRBD1. This TCR derives from a human donor in a cohort sampled during active COVID-19. Input material: peripheral blood. The DNA sequence is TGTGCCAGCAGCGACTGGACAGGGTTGACCGGGGAGCTGTTTTTT. Its translation is CASSDWTGLTGELFF. Full variable domain (CDR3 extended with the reference TRBV9 and TRBJ2-2 proteins): DSGVTQTPKHLITATGQRVTLRCSPRSGDLSVYWYQQSLDQGLQFLIQYYNGEERAKGNILERFSAQQFPDLHSELNLSSLELGDSALYFCASSDWTGLTGELFFGEGSRLTVL.